Listed below are T cell receptor beta chains from one sample, sequenced in a study of radiotherapy plus CTLA-4 blockade in lung cancer. The data were produced by immunoSEQ multiplex PCR, yet TCRdb's version contains in-frame clones alone and is incomplete. The table records 50,000 to 65,000 clones, approximately 79% of them present only once. The sample in question was peripheral blood, obtained from a patient treated with radiotherapy plus ipilimumab. The origin of the receptors is a human donor with non-small cell lung cancer who had a complete response to radiotherapy plus ipilimumab. Both conserved end residues are part of each CDR3. Each record gives: D gene, V gene, J gene, clone size, CDR3 protein, CDR3 DNA. D genes are given only for firm matches. Size is stated for part of the rows, as once, few or many counts, or as a class when the clone is expanded.

TRBD2,TRBV5-1,TRBJ2-3,-,CASSLKTGGPDTQYF,TGCGCCAGCAGCTTAAAGACGGGGGGGCCAGATACGCAGTATTTT
TRBD1,TRBV19,TRBJ1-5,-,CASSTRQGLGQPQHF,TGTGCCAGTAGTACCAGACAGGGCCTCGGGCAGCCCCAGCATTTT
-,TRBV10-3,TRBJ2-5,-,CAILKSLEETQYF,TGTGCCATTTTGAAGAGCCTCGAAGAGACCCAGTACTTC
-,TRBV18,TRBJ1-5,-,CASSPGGQKNQPQHF,TGTGCCAGCTCACCGGGAGGGCAGAAAAATCAGCCCCAGCATTTT
-,TRBV27,TRBJ2-5,-,CASSLGSGLPGETQYF,TGTGCCAGCAGCCTGGGAAGCGGGCTGCCAGGGGAGACCCAGTACTTC
TRBD1,TRBV6-1,TRBJ1-1,-,CASSSTQGSTEAFF,TGTGCCAGCAGTAGTACACAGGGGAGCACTGAAGCTTTCTTT
-,TRBV7-2,TRBJ2-1,once,CASSLAVSSYNEQFF,TGTGCCAGCAGCTTAGCGGTGAGCTCCTACAATGAGCAGTTCTTC
-,TRBV7-2,TRBJ1-2,-,CASSFDPGPPNYGYTF,TGTGCCAGCAGCTTTGATCCAGGGCCTCCCAACTATGGCTACACCTTC
-,TRBV5-6,TRBJ2-3,-,CASTLLAEASTDTQYF,TGTGCCAGCACCCTACTAGCAGAAGCTAGCACAGATACGCAGTATTTT
TRBD1,TRBV30,TRBJ1-3,-,CAWSPGQGVYLTGSGNTIYF,TGTGCCTGGAGTCCCGGACAGGGGGTATACCTCACTGGCTCTGGAAACACCATATATTTT
TRBD1,TRBV19,TRBJ1-3,-,CATGGGVTGNTIYF,TGTGCCACAGGGGGCGGGGTTACTGGAAACACCATATATTTT
TRBD1,TRBV19,TRBJ1-5,few,CASSILQGASQPQHF,TGTGCCAGTAGTATCTTACAGGGGGCGAGCCAGCCCCAGCATTTT
-,TRBV7-9,TRBJ1-1,-,CASSLSYTEAFF,TGTGCCAGCAGCCTCTCCTACACTGAAGCTTTCTTT
-,TRBV10-2,TRBJ1-1,-,CATKKQGGTEAFF,TGCGCCACGAAAAAGCAGGGAGGCACTGAAGCTTTCTTT
-,TRBV10-3,TRBJ2-1,-,CAIGYSPVYLEQFF,TGTGCCATTGGTTACAGCCCAGTTTATTTGGAGCAGTTCTTC
-,TRBV5-1,TRBJ1-4,-,CASSLRSSNEKLFF,TGCGCCAGCAGCTTACGGTCCTCTAATGAAAAACTGTTTTTT
TRBD1,TRBV25-1,TRBJ2-1,-,CATKGQGAVEQFF,TGTGCCACCAAGGGGCAGGGGGCTGTTGAGCAGTTCTTC
-,TRBV6-1,TRBJ1-2,-,CASSEPPKITMNYGYTF,TGTGCCAGCAGTGAACCCCCAAAAATCACAATGAACTATGGCTACACCTTC
-,TRBV7-9,TRBJ1-2,once,CASSLGGGVYGYTF,TGTGCCAGCAGCTTAGGGGGGGGTGTCTATGGCTACACCTTC
TRBD1,TRBV5-5,TRBJ1-2,-,CASSPGTGQGSNYGYTF,TGTGCCAGCAGCCCTGGAACGGGACAGGGATCTAACTATGGCTACACCTTC
-,TRBV15,TRBJ1-4,-,CATCPGGATNEKLFF,TGTGCCACCTGTCCGGGGGGGGCAACTAATGAAAAACTGTTTTTT
-,TRBV4-3,TRBJ1-2,-,CASSQEPDINYGYTF,TGCGCCAGCAGCCAAGAACCCGACATTAACTATGGCTACACCTTC
-,TRBV7-9,TRBJ1-6,-,CASSMTGGGSPLHF,TGTGCCAGCAGCATGACAGGTGGAGGTTCACCCCTCCACTTT
-,TRBV25-1,TRBJ1-1,-,CASSGRRNTEAFF,TGTGCCAGCAGTGGGAGAAGGAACACTGAAGCTTTCTTT
TRBD1,TRBV4-1,TRBJ2-5,-,CASSLTGYQETQYF,TGCGCCAGCAGCTTGACAGGGTACCAAGAGACCCAGTACTTC
-,TRBV18,TRBJ1-1,-,CASSPGGRDTEAFF,TGTGCCAGCTCACCGGGCGGCAGGGACACTGAAGCTTTCTTT
TRBD1,TRBV6-5,TRBJ1-5,-,CASSYSGTGGAGPQHF,TGTGCCAGCAGTTACTCGGGGACAGGGGGCGCGGGGCCCCAGCATTTT
TRBD2,TRBV4-3,TRBJ2-4,-,CASSQDWASGRARAKNIQYF,TGCGCCAGCAGCCAAGATTGGGCTAGCGGGAGAGCCCGAGCCAAAAACATTCAGTACTTC
-,TRBV4-1,TRBJ2-1,-,CASSLLALSEQFF,TGCGCCAGCAGCCTATTAGCGCTATCTGAGCAGTTCTTC
-,TRBV2,TRBJ2-3,-,CASSAQGTDTQYF,TGTGCCAGCAGTGCCCAGGGTACAGATACGCAGTATTTT
-,TRBV30,TRBJ2-7,-,CAWSNTGREQYF,TGTGCCTGGAGTAACACAGGCCGCGAGCAGTACTTC
TRBD1,TRBV2,TRBJ2-7,once,CASILQGAGGEQYF,TGTGCCAGCATTTTACAGGGGGCAGGGGGGGAGCAGTACTTC
-,TRBV19,TRBJ1-4,few,CASTWGGRKEKLFF,TGTGCCAGTACCTGGGGAGGCCGGAAGGAAAAACTGTTTTTT
TRBD1,TRBV29-1,TRBJ1-2,-,CSVRGTGVYGYTF,TGCAGCGTTCGCGGGACAGGGGTTTATGGCTACACCTTC
TRBD1,TRBV7-9,TRBJ2-7,-,CASSWTGPSEQYF,TGTGCCAGCAGCTGGACAGGGCCCTCCGAGCAGTACTTC
-,TRBV9,TRBJ2-1,-,CASSVWQLAGDEQFF,TGTGCCAGCAGCGTATGGCAGCTAGCAGGCGATGAGCAGTTCTTC
-,TRBV5-1,TRBJ2-2,-,CASSLARGELFF,TGCGCCAGCAGCTTGGCGAGAGGGGAGCTGTTTTTT
TRBD2,TRBV2,TRBJ2-1,-,CASSGGASGGYNEQFF,TGTGCCAGCAGTGGAGGGGCTAGCGGGGGATACAATGAGCAGTTCTTC
-,TRBV28,TRBJ2-1,few,CASSLRNEQFF,TGTGCCAGCAGTTTGAGGAATGAGCAGTTCTTC
-,TRBV2,TRBJ2-4,-,CASSARIQYF,TGTGCCAGCAGTGCGCGGATTCAGTACTTC
-,TRBV5-4,TRBJ2-5,few,CASSLVTSQETQYF,TGTGCCAGCAGCTTGGTGACTAGCCAAGAGACCCAGTACTTC
-,TRBV6-6,TRBJ1-4,-,CASRPPGISDKKLFF,TGTGCCAGCCGACCCCCGGGAATTTCGGATAAAAAACTGTTTTTT
-,TRBV6-6,TRBJ1-2,-,CASSWSGDYGYTF,TGTGCCAGCAGTTGGTCGGGGGACTATGGCTACACCTTC
TRBD1,TRBV13,TRBJ1-3,-,CASSSGTGHHISGNTIYF,TGTGCCAGCAGCTCCGGGACAGGGCATCATATCTCTGGAAACACCATATATTTT
TRBD1,TRBV6-5,TRBJ1-2,-,CASSFSDRGYRGYTF,TGTGCCAGCAGTTTCTCGGACAGGGGGTATCGTGGCTACACCTTC
-,TRBV6-1,TRBJ1-2,once,CASSEHRSYYGYTF,TGTGCCAGCAGTGAACACAGGTCCTACTATGGCTACACCTTC
-,TRBV4-3,TRBJ2-5,-,CASSQKSGQETQYF,TGCGCCAGCAGCCAAAAGTCGGGCCAAGAGACCCAGTACTTC
-,TRBV27,TRBJ1-1,-,CASSLSWQNTEAFF,TGTGCCAGCAGTTTATCTTGGCAGAACACTGAAGCTTTCTTT
-,TRBV19,TRBJ2-6,-,CASSTLQGTGANVLTF,TGTGCCAGTAGTACCCTCCAGGGAACTGGGGCCAACGTCCTGACTTTC
TRBD2,TRBV7-9,TRBJ2-2,-,CASSFRTSGNTGELFF,TGTGCCAGCAGCTTTCGGACTAGCGGGAACACCGGGGAGCTGTTTTTT
TRBD2,TRBV10-2,TRBJ2-1,few,CASSQQGGRGYNEQFF,TGCGCCAGCAGCCAACAGGGCGGGAGGGGTTACAATGAGCAGTTCTTC
TRBD2,TRBV9,TRBJ2-1,-,CASSVVAGGDNEQFF,TGTGCCAGCAGCGTAGTAGCGGGGGGCGACAATGAGCAGTTCTTC
-,TRBV6-4,TRBJ2-2,once,CASSDSRVGELFF,TGTGCCAGCAGTGACTCGCGGGTCGGGGAGCTGTTTTTT
TRBD1,TRBV11-3,TRBJ2-5,-,CASSLWDRGFKETQYF,TGTGCCAGCAGCTTATGGGACAGGGGATTTAAAGAGACCCAGTACTTC